The T cell receptor beta chain described here comes from a study of cytomegalovirus exposure and HLA in healthy donors (TCRdb year 2017). For context, the study as a whole: An earlier analysis of several hundred of the donors reported about 260 Gb of sequence data and roughly 120 million unique TCR beta sequences obtained from around 190 million T cells. An early release that covered around 590 HLA-typed donors contained about 290 gigabases of sequencing data and roughly 84 million unique TCR sequences. Of the 300 to 450 genotyped donors, approximately 83% fell in the genetic ancestry cluster associated with self-reported Caucasian donors. The study was designed to test whether signatures of past pathogen exposure could be identified by cataloging public T cell receptors. The study used immunosequencing to profile the T cell repertoires of some 600 subjects and linked those repertoires to cytomegalovirus serostatus. Besides the first cohort of approximately 670 subjects, a separate validation cohort made up of over 100 different subjects was used. The study combined high-throughput TCR immunosequencing, statistical association of individual TCRs with disease status, and machine learning to predict cytomegalovirus infection status. A later analysis re-analyzed previously published TCR beta repertoires from 600 to 850 donors and added high-resolution HLA genotyping to study TCR occurrence patterns. Rather than drawing on any new phenotypic data, the later analysis identified candidate immune exposures from TCR beta sequences and the way those sequences occurred across donors. An earlier analysis of 500 to 650 of the donors applied high-throughput TCR beta sequencing to assess whether each TCR beta V gene segment acted as functional or pseudogenic. Alongside the repertoire data, information on donor age, sex, ethnicity and CMV serostatus was compiled. Genome-wide SNP genotypes for about 60% of the roughly 670 donors were used in a later genetic analysis, which treated that subset as a discovery cohort. All discovery cohort repertoires had been generated on a single sequencing platform. Class I and class II HLA loci were covered by the typing at four-digit resolution. The number of donors typed differed by locus, with about 629-630 for A, B, C, DRB1 and DQB1, more than 500 for DQA1, over 600 for DPA1, and about 450 for DPB1. Roughly five DR-DQ haplotypes were handled as single units for association and clustering, since linkage in the cohort was strong. On average, 235,054 unique TCR beta nucleotide sequences were sequenced per donor among 398 genotyped donors of the cohort, with approximately 18% of those sequences being non-productive. Here is what the overall study found, with its caveats: While some public TCRs were present in many individuals, most TCR sequences turned up only very rarely across donors. Only TCR beta chains were sequenced in this cohort, and the absence of alpha or paired-chain data limited detectable features. According to a later analysis, TCR association rates differed among HLA loci, with DRB1 alleles showing the most associated TCRs and HLA-C alleles showing the fewest. A few of the identified cytomegalovirus-associated TCR beta chains were confirmed in vitro to be specific for cytomegalovirus antigens. The classifier was reported to diagnose cytomegalovirus status with high specificity and sensitivity in both the original and validation cohorts. For the cohort, immune exposure information was limited to CMV serostatus. V-gene and J-gene trimming of TCR beta chains was associated with a missense DCLRE1C variant in a later genetic analysis, and the association was replicated in an independent cohort. Some IMGT-functional V segments, including TRBV6-2 and TRBV6-3, could not be told apart with the 87-base-pair reads, so those segments were excluded. A group of highly shared sequence variants was considered likely to be a technical artifact of the sequencing pipeline. Because HLA typing was missing for some donors at each locus, association tests included only the typed subset. The authors suggested that the approach could potentially be generalized to other disease states and immunological phenotypes. A further reported finding was that TCR beta sequences accurately predicted the HLA-A and HLA-B alleles for most subjects in the first cohort. When HLA alleles, especially DR and DQ, strongly co-occurred, TCR associations were difficult to assign to individual alleles. Compared with the roughly 710-donor mean, donors in an Asian-associated ancestry cluster had fewer N-insertions in productive TCRs, according to a later genetic analysis. In a later analysis, most CMV-associated TCR beta chains were found to appear HLA-restricted, with HLA associations seemingly driven largely by CMV exposure. The presence/absence analyses assumed that sequencing depth was roughly uniform across donors, and that assumption may not be true. Compared with equally common non-associated chains, HLA-associated TCR beta chains in a later analysis were more clonally expanded and had lower generation probabilities. Several of the top co-occurrence clusters appeared to be linked to parvovirus B19, influenza, CMV and Epstein-Barr virus, according to a later analysis. In the study, approximately 150 TCR beta chains were listed as associated with cytomegalovirus. A later analysis associated 15,000 to 20,000 TCR beta sequences with specific HLA alleles at a false discovery rate of 0.05. Because counts were too low, seventeen rarely observed V segments, including chromosome 9 orphons, were excluded from the earlier analysis of around 640 of the donors. In an earlier analysis of roughly 560 of the donors, most TCR beta V segments were observed in productive rearrangements about 90% or about 30% of the time, broadly matching IMGT annotations. Correlated functional status among segregating V segments might reflect linkage disequilibrium, but an unknown experimental factor could not be ruled out.

Including cysteine and phenylalanine, the CDR3 has 18 amino acids. Only the CDR3 part of the read is kept: 54 bases, read in frame from the first base. Taken from the germline V gene, the CDR1 and CDR2 loops are LGHNA and YNFKEQ. The V end gives up 1 base and the J end 3 bases, leaving 7 bases in the junction not matched to a gene. The library came from the immunoSEQ multiplex PCR assay. A mixture of 60 forward primers for TCR Vbeta segments and 13 reverse primers for TCR Jbeta segments was used in the multiplex PCR. Amplification of the CDR3 region of rearranged TCR beta genes was performed with a multiplex PCR assay on genomic DNA. The Illumina HiSeq System was used to sequence the amplified TCR beta libraries as 87-base-pair reads. As for the authors' bioinformatics: A later analysis counted tens of millions of unique TCR beta chains across the 550 to 800 repertoires, and about 10 million of these chains were shared by at least two donors. Raw reads were error-corrected and collapsed into unique sequences with a nearest-neighbor algorithm that merged closely related sequences to remove PCR and sequencing errors. V, D and J gene segments were assigned by aligning CDR3 sequences to IMGT reference sequences. For a sequence to be retained, a match of at least six nucleotides was required to both a V gene segment and a J gene segment. A rearrangement was called productive if the CDR3 had no stop codons and remained in frame with V and J, and every other rearrangement was called non-productive. CDR3 was defined according to IMGT convention as the region running from the second conserved V-encoded cysteine to the conserved J-encoded phenylalanine. The earlier analysis of fewer than 750 of the donors excluded sequences that lacked an unambiguous match to a single V gene segment. An earlier analysis of 450 to 650 of the donors called V segments functional above 56.7% productive rearrangements and segregating when the between-donor standard deviation exceeded 5%. A statistical classification framework was built to diagnose cytomegalovirus status from the catalog of TCR beta chain sequences. In a later analysis, TCR nucleotide sequences were compared against IMGT/GENE-DB human TR gene sequences so that V and J genes could be assigned. Using the TCRdist pipeline, a later analysis assigned CDR3 sequences along with most-parsimonious VDJ recombination scenarios. A later analysis defined each TCR beta chain by its CDR3 amino acid sequence plus V-gene family, and excluded reads lacking a unique V-gene family. As a way to deal with suspected cross-contamination and a sequencing artifact, a later analysis dropped roughly 620 nucleotide sequences that were highly shared and had low generation probability. A later analysis calculated a clonal expansion index for each public chain from normalized within-repertoire ranks of inferred template counts. A later analysis computed generation probabilities with a VDJ recombination model fitted to out-of-frame rearrangements, and checked the results against IGoR. A later analysis scored TCR-TCR, TCR-HLA and TCR-CMV co-occurrence with hypergeometric tests, applying a repertoire-size bias correction to TCR pairs. To estimate false discovery rates, a later analysis permuted the HLA or CMV assignments 20 times. A later analysis grouped co-occurring TCRs with DBSCAN, adding TCRdist sequence similarity when clustering within HLA-allele-positive subsets. Repertoires with fewer than 30,000 or more than 120,000 public chains, plus five repertoires with anomalous nucleotide sharing, were excluded from co-occurrence clustering. What TCRdb holds here is the immuneACCESS table cut down to in-frame rearrangements. Part of the clones is not present; checked against another copy, under half of the missing clones reflect an unresolved V gene, and the others are unexplained. V and J calls and clone size are as listed in that table; D and trimming were resolved from the DNA. This sample lists 150,000 to 160,000 clones; around 82% were detected once. Roughly 5.5% of the sample comes from the top ten.

As regards this clone: Its target antigen remains unknown. Nothing much larger sits one base from this clone, and base qualities are not available.

The cohort consisted of fewer than 700 healthy bone marrow donors. All cohort members were sampled while nominally healthy, although unrecorded immune exposures were likely present. The donor tested CMV seropositive and was one of the 289 seropositive cohort members. Each donor provided a peripheral blood sample, and peripheral blood mononuclear cells were used for TCR beta sequencing. The Qiagen DNeasy Blood Extraction Kit was used to extract genomic DNA from the blood cell samples. The TCR sequence derives from a woman aged 40 to 49 in good health and CMV-seropositive. The chain is encoded by TRBV4-2 joined to TRBJ2-5, with TRBD2 identical over 14 junction bases. Sequenced sample: PBMCs. For the CDR3, the sequence is CASSQATSGRAGEETQYF. The DNA sequence is given as TGTGCCAGCAGCCAAGCGACTAGCGGGAGGGCAGGGGAAGAGACCCAGTACTTC.